This TCR beta chain was obtained from a study of cytomegalovirus exposure and HLA in healthy donors. With regard to this clone: Its antigen is currently unknown.

General study findings and limits: High sensitivity and specificity were reportedly achieved when the classifier diagnosed cytomegalovirus status. Rare TCR sequences dominated, though some public TCRs recurred in many donors. Cytomegalovirus association was assigned to about 150 TCR beta chains. According to a subsequent analysis, TCR clusters from the first cohort were inclined to appear together in the 100 to 150 validation repertoires.

Looked up from germline, CDR1 is SGHTS and CDR2 is YDEGEE. The CDR3 has 15 amino acids. V was trimmed by 0 bases and J by 4 bases, leaving 14 bases between them. Assay used: immunoSEQ multiplex PCR; TCRdb lists only in-frame clones, some missing. In the table there are roughly 62,000 clones, around 94% of which are singletons. This chain connects TRBV5-8 to TRBJ2-7; D remains ambiguous. Sequencing was performed on PBMCs. The TCR was taken from a man between 18 and 29 years old in good health and CMV-seronegative. The CDR3 coding sequence is TGTGCCAGCAGCTTGGTGGCTGATAGCCAGTACGAGCAGTACTTC. Translating gives CASSLVADSQYEQYF.